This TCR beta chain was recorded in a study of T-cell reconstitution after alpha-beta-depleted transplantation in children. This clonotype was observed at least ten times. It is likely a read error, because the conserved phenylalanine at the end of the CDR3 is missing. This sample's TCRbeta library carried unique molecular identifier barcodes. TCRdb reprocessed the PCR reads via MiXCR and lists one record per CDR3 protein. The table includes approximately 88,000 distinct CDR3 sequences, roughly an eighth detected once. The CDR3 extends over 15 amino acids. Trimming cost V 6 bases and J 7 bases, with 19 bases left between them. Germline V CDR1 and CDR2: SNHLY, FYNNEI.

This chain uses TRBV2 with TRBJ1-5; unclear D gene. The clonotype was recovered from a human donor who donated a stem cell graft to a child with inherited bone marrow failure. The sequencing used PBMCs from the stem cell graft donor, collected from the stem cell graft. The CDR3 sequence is CASSSTSVGRQPQHL. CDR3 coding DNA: TGTGCCAGCAGCTCAACATCGGTTGGGCGGCAGCCCCAGCATCTT.